The TCR beta chain under discussion was sequenced for a study of blood T cell repertoires in COVID-19. Study-wide context: T cells, B-cell-depleted T cells, or PBMCs supplied cDNA or gDNA.

Those enrolled in Seattle joined during active infection and were followed longitudinally afterward. Profiled with immunoSEQ multiplex PCR; TCRdb holds only in-frame clones, not every one. The sample includes around 50,000 clones, around 90% seen only once; the top ten take around 20%. CDR1 and CDR2 (germline): SGHKS, YYEKEE (reference sequence). The CDR3 loop spans 18 amino acids. V lost 0 bases to trimming and J lost 0 bases, with 16 bases between them. This TCR derives from a woman older than 75 with COVID-19, enrolled during active disease. The chain joins TRBV5-5 to TRBJ1-5; possibly TRBD1 for D (5 bases). Sample: peripheral blood. CDR3 loop: CASSLGRQGMYSNQPQHF. CDR3 DNA sequence: TGTGCCAGCAGCTTGGGTCGTCAGGGAATGTATAGCAATCAGCCCCAGCATTTT. The complete variable domain, with remaining parts taken from reference TRBV5-5 and TRBJ1-5, reads DAGVTQSPTHLIKTRGQQVTLRCSPISGHKSVSWYQQVLGQGPQFIFQYYEKEERGRGNFPDRFSARQFPNYSSELNVNALLLGDSALYLCASSLGRQGMYSNQPQHFGDGTRLSIL.